The source of this T cell receptor (beta chain) is a study of T-cell memory formation after mild COVID-19. TCRdb fed the 5' RACE reads into MiXCR, producing one record per CDR3 protein. The profile shows about 170,000 distinct CDR3 sequences, 10% to 15% of them singletons. Germline CDR1 is SGHTA and CDR2 is FQGTGA. V lost 4 bases to trimming and J lost 2 bases, with 15 bases between them. The CDR3 has 15 residues. The clonotype comes from a man younger than 30 who had mild COVID-19 (a few samples of this study predate the infection). Cell type and time point are not known. The specimen sequenced was PBMCs or a T cell subset sorted from them (not recorded which). The chain recombines TRBV7-3 with TRBJ2-7, with unresolved D. The CDR3 nucleotides read TGTGCCAGCAGCTCCCCCGGAATCCTAACCTACGAGCAGTACTTC. Translated: CASSSPGILTYEQYF.